The sequence of this T cell receptor (beta chain) was determined in a study of response to subunit inactivated influenza vaccine listed by TCRdb under 2018. In the study overall: The study used deep quantitative T cell receptor repertoire profiling to track responses to a trivalent subunit inactivated influenza vaccine. Broader findings and caveats from the paper: The authors proposed that each seasonal influenza vaccination may bring in only a limited number of new T cells.

Per the germline V gene, SGHTA is the CDR1 and FQGNSA is the CDR2. V is reduced by 6 bases and J by 0 bases, leaving a spacing of 15 bases between them. The CDR3 spans 15 residues, from the cysteine through the phenylalanine. This entry keeps only the CDR3 DNA: 45 bases, framed from base 1. Libraries were built with RT-PCR. Instrument used: Illumina HiSeq 2500. TCRdb reprocessed the public reads (quality trimming at Q25 with fastp, clone calling with MiXCR) and kept in-frame beta chains. Rows merge per CDR3 protein into single entries with the most common DNA and genes. The sample table lists 630,000 or so distinct CDR3 sequences, 15% to 17% of them with a count of one. The top ten hold approximately 10% of the sample. This clonotype turned up a few times. The target of this receptor is not known. Base quality data are lacking; no much larger clone is found one base away.

The clonotype was recovered from a man in his fifties or sixties who received an inactivated influenza vaccine. Donor details come from another sample of the same person, matched by shared clones. The V and J segments used are TRBV7-2 and TRBJ2-7; the D gene is possibly TRBD2, with 6 bases matching. The sample in question was PBMCs from blood, obtained roughly 12 days after vaccination. The CDR3 sequence is CASSRPGTHSYEQYF. The bases read TGTGCCAGCAGTCGTCCCGGGACTCACTCCTACGAGCAGTACTTC.